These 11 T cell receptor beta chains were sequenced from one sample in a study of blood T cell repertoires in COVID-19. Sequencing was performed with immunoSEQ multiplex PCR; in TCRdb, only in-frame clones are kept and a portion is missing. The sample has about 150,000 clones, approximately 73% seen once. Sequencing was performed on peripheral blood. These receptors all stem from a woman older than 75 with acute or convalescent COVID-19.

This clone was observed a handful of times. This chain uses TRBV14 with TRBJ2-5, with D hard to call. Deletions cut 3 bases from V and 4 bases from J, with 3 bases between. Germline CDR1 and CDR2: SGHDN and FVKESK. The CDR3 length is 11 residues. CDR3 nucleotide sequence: TGTGCCAGCAGCCACGGAGAGACCCAGTACTTC. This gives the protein CASSHGETQYF.

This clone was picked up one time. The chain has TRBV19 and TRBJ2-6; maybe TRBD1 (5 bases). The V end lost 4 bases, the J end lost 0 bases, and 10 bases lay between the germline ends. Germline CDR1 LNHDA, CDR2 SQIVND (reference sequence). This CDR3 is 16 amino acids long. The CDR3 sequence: CASSNQGSSGANVLTF. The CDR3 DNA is TGTGCCAGTAGTAATCAGGGTTCCTCTGGGGCCAACGTCCTGACTTTC.

CDR3 DNA sequence: TGTGCCAGCAGCTTAGGGACTAGCGGGGTCACAGATACGCAGTATTTT. As protein: CASSLGTSGVTDTQYF. The chain links TRBV7-2 to TRBJ2-3, with 12 bases identical to TRBD2. There are 16 residues in the CDR3. CDR1 is SGHTA and CDR2 is FQGNSA in the germline V gene. Trimming at V came to 1 base and at J to 2 bases, leaving 1 base not matched to a gene.

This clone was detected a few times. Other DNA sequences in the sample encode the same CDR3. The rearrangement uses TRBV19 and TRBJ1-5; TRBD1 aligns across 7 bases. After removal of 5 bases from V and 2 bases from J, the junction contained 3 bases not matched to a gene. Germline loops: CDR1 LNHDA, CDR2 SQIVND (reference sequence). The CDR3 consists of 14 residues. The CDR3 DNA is TGTGCCAGTAGTGGCCAGGGGGGCAATCAGCCCCAGCATTTT. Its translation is CASSGQGGNQPQHF.

The CDR3 nucleotides are TGTGCCAGCAGTTGGGACAGGTCGTACTATGGCTACACCTTC. This sequence encodes CASSWDRSYYGYTF. V gene TRBV2 combines with J gene TRBJ1-2; TRBD1 agrees at 8 bases. Unmatched junction bases numbered 5, after V lost 5 bases and J lost 3 bases. The CDR3 consists of 14 residues. In germline, CDR1 is SNHLY, CDR2 FYNNEI.

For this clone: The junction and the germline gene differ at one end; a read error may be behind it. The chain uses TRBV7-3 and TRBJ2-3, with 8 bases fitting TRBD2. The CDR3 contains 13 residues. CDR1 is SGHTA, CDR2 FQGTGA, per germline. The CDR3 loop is CASSITSGDTQYF. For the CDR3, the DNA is TGTGCCAGCAGCATAACTAGCGGAGATACGCAGTATTTT.

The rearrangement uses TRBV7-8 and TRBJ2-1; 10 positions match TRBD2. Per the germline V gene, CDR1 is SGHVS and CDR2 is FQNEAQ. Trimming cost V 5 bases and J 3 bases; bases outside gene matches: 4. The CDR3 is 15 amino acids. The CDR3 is CASSRSGRDYNEQFF. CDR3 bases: TGTGCCAGCAGCCGCAGCGGGAGGGACTACAATGAGCAGTTCTTC. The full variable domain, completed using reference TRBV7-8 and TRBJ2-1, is GAGVSQSPRYKVAKRGQDVALRCDPISGHVSLFWYQQALGQGPEFLTYFQNEAQLDKSGLPSDRFFAERPEGSVSTLKIQRTQQEDSAVYLCASSRSGRDYNEQFFGPGTRLTVL.

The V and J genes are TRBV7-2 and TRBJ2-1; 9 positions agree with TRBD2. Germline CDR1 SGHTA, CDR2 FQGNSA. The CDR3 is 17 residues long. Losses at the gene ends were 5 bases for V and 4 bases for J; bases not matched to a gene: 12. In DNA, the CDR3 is TGTGCCAGCAGCGCCCGGTTAGCGGGAGATCCTTACAATGAGCAGTTCTTC. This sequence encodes CASSARLAGDPYNEQFF.

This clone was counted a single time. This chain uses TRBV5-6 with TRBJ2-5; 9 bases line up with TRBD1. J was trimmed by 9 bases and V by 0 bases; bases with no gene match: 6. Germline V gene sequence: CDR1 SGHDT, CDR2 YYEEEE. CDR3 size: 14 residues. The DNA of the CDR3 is TGTGCCAGCAGCTTGGGGGACAGGGCGATATCCCAGTACTTC. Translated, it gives CASSLGDRAISQYF.

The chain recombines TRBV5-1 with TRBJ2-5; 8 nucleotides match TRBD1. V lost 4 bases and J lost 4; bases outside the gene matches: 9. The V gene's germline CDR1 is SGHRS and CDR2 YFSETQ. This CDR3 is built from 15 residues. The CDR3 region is CASSPQTGEGETQYF. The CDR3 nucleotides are TGCGCCAGCAGCCCACAGACAGGGGAAGGAGAGACCCAGTACTTC.

This CDR3 reads CASSRTVAINSPLHF. The CDR3, as DNA: TGTGCCAGTAGTCGTACAGTCGCAATTAATTCACCCCTCCACTTT. The rearrangement links TRBV19 to TRBJ1-6; the D is unclear. CDR1 and CDR2 from the germline V gene are LNHDA and SQIVND (reference sequence). This CDR3 contains 15 residues. The ends were cut back, 5 bases at V and 6 bases at J, with 14 bases in the middle.